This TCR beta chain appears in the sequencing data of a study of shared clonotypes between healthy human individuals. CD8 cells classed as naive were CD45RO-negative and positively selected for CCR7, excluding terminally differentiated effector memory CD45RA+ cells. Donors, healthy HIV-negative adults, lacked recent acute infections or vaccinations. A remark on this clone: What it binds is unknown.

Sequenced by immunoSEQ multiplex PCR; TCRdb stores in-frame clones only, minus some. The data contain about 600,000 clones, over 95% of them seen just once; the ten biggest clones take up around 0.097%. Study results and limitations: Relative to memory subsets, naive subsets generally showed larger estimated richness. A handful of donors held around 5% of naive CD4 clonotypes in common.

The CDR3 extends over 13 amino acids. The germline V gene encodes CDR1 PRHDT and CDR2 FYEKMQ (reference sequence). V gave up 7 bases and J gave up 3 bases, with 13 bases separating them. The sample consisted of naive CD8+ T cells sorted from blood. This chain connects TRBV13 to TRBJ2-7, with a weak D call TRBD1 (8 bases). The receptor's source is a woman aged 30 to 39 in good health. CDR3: CASKRGQDYEQYF. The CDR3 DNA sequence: TGTGCCAGCAAGCGGGGACAGGACTACGAGCAGTACTTC.